This T cell receptor beta chain was documented in a study of cytomegalovirus exposure and HLA in healthy donors. Trimming shortened V by 6 bases and J by 6 bases, and 15 bases separated the two germline ends. CDR1 is MNHNY, CDR2 SVGAGI, per germline (reference sequence). The CDR3 is 14 amino acids. It was with 60 Vbeta and 13 Jbeta primers that the PCR ran. The assay was immunoSEQ multiplex PCR, and TCRdb's table has in-frame clones only and misses some. Altogether about 210,000 clones are present, over 80% being singletons, with the ten largest covering about 9.4%. The specimen was PBMCs. This chain links TRBV6-6 with TRBJ2-1; D perhaps matches TRBD2 (7 bases). The clonotype was recovered from a woman aged 45-60 years in good health and CMV-seropositive. The CDR3 is CASRYRGGGNEQFF. The CDR3 coding sequence is TGTGCCAGCAGGTACAGAGGGGGGGGCAATGAGCAGTTCTTC.